This note documents a single T cell receptor (beta chain) sequence. Antigen specificity is unknown. Germline V gives CDR1 SQVTM, CDR2 ANQGSEA. The CDR3 loop spans 15 amino acids. With 8 bases removed from V and 1 base from J, the gap between germline ends came to 18 bases. The method was immunoSEQ multiplex PCR; TCRdb's version includes in-frame clones alone and lacks a portion of them. The sample contains some 2,500,000 clones, over 85% of which appear only once. The data were taken from a study of shared clonotypes between healthy human individuals. Study-wide results and limits: Compared with memory subsets, naive subsets generally had larger estimated richness.

The V and J genes are TRBV29-1 and TRBJ2-1, with D perhaps TRBD2 (6 bases). The specimen sequenced was naive CD4+ T cells from PBMCs. Subset denoted: CD45RA+ positively selected. This sequence originates from a man aged 18 to 30 in good health. Some clones in this sample may be carry-over from other donors' samples. The CDR3 DNA is TGCAGCCTTCAATCTCTAGCGCGATCCTACAATGAGCAGTTCTTC. Residues: CSLQSLARSYNEQFF.